This T cell receptor (beta chain) was documented in a study of cytomegalovirus exposure and HLA in healthy donors. Study conclusions and caveats: For TCR beta chains, V- and J-gene trimming was later linked to a missense DCLRE1C variant.

Germline CDR1 SGHDT, CDR2 YYEEEE. V was pared by 4 bases and J by 0 bases, with 8 bases between. CDR3 size: 14 residues. PCR amplification relied on 60 Vbeta primers (plus 13 Jbeta primers). Sequenced by immunoSEQ multiplex PCR; TCRdb stores in-frame clones only, minus some. This sample has roughly 140,000 clones, with about 79% found just once. Concerning this clone itself: The antigen remains undetermined.

The chain carries TRBV5-6 and TRBJ2-4, with a possible D match to TRBD2 (6 bases). The source material was PBMCs. The sequence came from a male donor in good health and CMV-seronegative. The CDR3 spells CASSAGLAKNIQYF. In nucleotides, the CDR3 is TGTGCCAGCAGCGCGGGACTAGCCAAAAACATTCAGTACTTC.